A single sample is the source of the 16 T cell receptor beta chains below, sequenced in a study of T cells expressing NK-cell markers. TCRdb re-called the 5' RACE reads and gives one entry per CDR3 protein, without DNA. Recorded for this sample: some 410,000 distinct CDR3 sequences. Sequenced material: blood T cells: a sorted CD56 or NKG2C T cell subset, CD4+ or CD8+ T cells, or bulk PBMC T cells (not recorded which). These receptor sequences come from a woman aged 18 to 75 in good health.

The chain employs TRBV7-2 and TRBJ1-3; TCRdb gives TRBD1 as the D gene, but with no DNA this cannot be confirmed. This CDR3 is built from 16 residues. CDR1 is SGHTA, CDR2 FQGNSA, per germline. The CDR3 region is CASSLDPRGPGNTIYF.

The CDR3 protein is CASSLAEPPTVDTQYF. V and J are TRBV7-9 and TRBJ2-3; the D call of TRBD2 rests on TCRdb alone, since no DNA is present to check it. Germline CDR1 and CDR2: SEHNR and FQNEAQ (reference sequence). The CDR3 loop spans 16 amino acids.

This chain links TRBV30 with TRBJ1-6; TCRdb calls TRBD1, which cannot be checked without DNA. Germline lookup yields CDR1 GTSNPN and CDR2 SVGIG (reference sequence). This CDR3 is built from 12 residues. Here the CDR3 reads CAWSLSDSPLHF.

The V call is TRBV5-1, the J call TRBJ1-2; TCRdb gives TRBD1 as the D gene, but with no DNA this cannot be confirmed. The germline CDR1 and CDR2 sequences are SGHRS and YFSETQ. The CDR3 spans 12 residues. CDR3 loop: CASSPRDRGYTF. The entire variable domain, with the rest obtained from reference TRBV5-1 and TRBJ1-2, is as follows: KAGVTQTPRYLIKTRGQQVTLSCSPISGHRSVSWYQQTPGQGLQFLFEYFSETQRNKGNFPGRFSGRQFSNSRSEMNVSTLELGDSALYLCASSPRDRGYTFGSGTRLTVV.

The rearrangement joins TRBV7-8 to TRBJ2-1; the D gene TCRdb calls, TRBD2, cannot be checked with no DNA. The CDR3 has 15 residues. Germline V CDR1 and CDR2: SGHVS, FQNEAQ. CDR3 region: CASSSNSGRENEQFF.

The chain carries TRBV7-2 and TRBJ1-2; the TRBD1 assignment by TCRdb is unverifiable without DNA. Germline CDR1 reads SGHTA; CDR2 reads FQGNSA. This CDR3 comprises 15 residues. CDR3 in amino acids: CASSPWTGDDYGYTF. Variable domain in full (rest from reference TRBV7-2 and TRBJ1-2): GAGVSQSPSNKVTEKGKDVELRCDPISGHTALYWYRQSLGQGLEFLIYFQGNSAPDKSGLPSDRFSAERTGGSVSTLTIQRTQQEDSAVYLCASSPWTGDDYGYTFGSGTRLTVV.

This rearrangement joins TRBV4-2 to TRBJ2-1; the TCRdb D gene call, TRBD2, has no DNA to confirm it. CDR3 size: 16 residues. CDR1 is LGHNA, CDR2 YNFKEQ, per germline. The CDR3 region is CASSPLRTNSYNEQFF.

The chain joins TRBV12-3 or TRBV12-4 to TRBJ1-1. CDR3 length: 13 residues. The CDR3 sequence: CASSRGLDTEAFF.

The chain is built from TRBV9 and TRBJ2-1; no DNA is available, so the TRBD2 call from TCRdb remains unchecked. The V gene's germline CDR1 is SGDLS and CDR2 YYNGEE. The CDR3 has 16 amino acids. The CDR3 spells CASSVRLAGGYNEQFF.

The V gene is TRBV12-3 or TRBV12-4, the J gene TRBJ2-3; TCRdb's D call, TRBD1, is unchecked because there is no DNA. This CDR3 contains 13 residues. CDR3 loop: CASSPGGADTQYF.

This sequence joins TRBV7-2 and TRBJ2-7; the D call of TRBD2 rests on TCRdb alone, since no DNA is present to check it. Germline CDR1 reads SGHTA; CDR2 reads FQGNSA. The CDR3 is 15 amino acids. The CDR3 sequence: CASSPTALDGYEQYF. The variable domain in full, completed from reference TRBV7-2 and TRBJ2-7, reads GAGVSQSPSNKVTEKGKDVELRCDPISGHTALYWYRQSLGQGLEFLIYFQGNSAPDKSGLPSDRFSAERTGGSVSTLTIQRTQQEDSAVYLCASSPTALDGYEQYFGPGTRLTVT.

The rearrangement joins TRBV30 to TRBJ2-2; the TRBD1 assignment by TCRdb is unverifiable without DNA. Germline V CDR1 and CDR2: GTSNPN, SVGIG (reference sequence). The length of the CDR3 is 15 residues. The CDR3 protein is CAWEPGQGLPGELFF.

The V and J genes are TRBV28 and TRBJ2-1; with no DNA, the TCRdb D assignment of TRBD1 cannot be verified. Germline V gene lookup returns CDR1 MDHEN and CDR2 SYDVKM. The CDR3 covers 16 residues. CDR3 amino acids: CASSSRGEQYYNEQFF.

This chain links TRBV12-3 or TRBV12-4 with TRBJ1-6; the D call from TCRdb, TRBD1, cannot be confirmed without DNA. The CDR3 consists of 15 residues. The chain's CDR3 is CASSLSPGGGSPLHF.

The chain carries TRBV28 and TRBJ1-1. CDR1 MDHEN and CDR2 SYDVKM come from the germline V gene. The CDR3 runs 13 residues. CDR3 in amino acids: CASRAHKNTEAFF.

The chain joins TRBV7-2 to TRBJ2-3; checking the TCRdb D call of TRBD2 is not possible without DNA. Germline V gene lookup returns CDR1 SGHTA and CDR2 FQGNSA. This CDR3 comprises 15 residues. The CDR3 loop reads CASSIQAGGLDTQYF.